Below are 31 T cell receptor beta chains sequenced from a single sample in a study of T cell responses to AZD1222 COVID-19 vaccine. TCRdb's copy holds only in-frame clones and misses some; the assay was immunoSEQ multiplex PCR. The table includes more than 100,000 clones, about nine tenths detected once. The source was peripheral blood, collected on day 0 of AZD1222 vaccination. All receptors come from an adult in good health.

The V gene is TRBV5-6, the J gene TRBJ2-2; D unresolved. The CDR3 has 13 residues. Germline CDR1 is SGHDT and CDR2 is YYEEEE. The V and J ends lost 4 bases and 1 base respectively, with 5 bases between them. The DNA of the CDR3 is TGTGCCAGCAGCGTAGGGAACACCGGGGAGCTGTTTTTT. It yields the protein CASSVGNTGELFF.

In its sample, this clone was seen a few times. This chain links TRBV7-4 with TRBJ1-1, with 7 bases matching TRBD1. Germline trimming cut 4 bases from V and 5 bases from J; bases unmatched to any gene: 22. This CDR3 comprises 19 residues. Germline CDR1 and CDR2: SGHVT and SQSDAQ. The CDR3 DNA follows: TGTGCCAGCAGCTGGAGGGACAGTCGGGATGATAGGGGCTGGACTGAAGCTTTCTTT. It is translated as CASSWRDSRDDRGWTEAFF. Full variable domain (remainder filled in from reference TRBV7-4 and TRBJ1-1): GAGVSQSPRYKVAKRGRDVALRCDSISGHVTLYWYRQTLGQGSEVLTYSQSDAQRDKSGRPSGRFSAERPERSVSTLKIQRTEQGDSAVYLCASSWRDSRDDRGWTEAFFGQGTRLTVV.

The rearrangement links TRBV28 to TRBJ2-1; D is perhaps TRBD2 (6 bases). The length of the CDR3 is 12 residues. The germline V gene encodes CDR1 MDHEN and CDR2 SYDVKM. Trimming removed 5 bases at V and 7 bases at J, with 9 bases between. The CDR3 here is CASSEGGNEQFF. CDR3 DNA: TGTGCCAGCAGTGAGGGAGGTAATGAGCAGTTCTTC. The full variable domain, completed using reference TRBV28 and TRBJ2-1, is DVKVTQSSRYLVKRTGEKVFLECVQDMDHENMFWYRQDPGLGLRLIYFSYDVKMKEKGDIPEGYSVSREKKERFSLILESASTNQTSMYLCASSEGGNEQFFGPGTRLTVL.

This chain uses TRBV30 with TRBJ1-1; the D gene is possibly TRBD1 (6 bases). The germline V gene has CDR1 GTSNPN and CDR2 SVGIG (reference sequence). V was pared by 0 bases and J by 1 base, with 12 bases between. The CDR3 has 15 amino acids. CDR3 in DNA: TGTGCCTGGAGTGTACAGGGCAGGGGGAACACTGAAGCTTTCTTT. The encoded protein is CAWSVQGRGNTEAFF.

The V call is TRBV6-5, the J call TRBJ1-1, with 8 positions matching TRBD1. From germline, CDR1 is MNHEY and CDR2 SVGAGI. V gave up 6 bases and J gave up 5 bases; unmatched junction bases: 8. CDR3 length: 14 residues. CDR3 bases: TGTGCCAGCAGCATTCGACAGGGGAAAACTGAAGCTTTCTTT. Amino acids: CASSIRQGKTEAFF.

The CDR3 protein is CAWSVVDTQYF. Written as DNA, the CDR3 is TGTGCCTGGAGTGTAGTAGATACGCAGTATTTT. The chain employs TRBV30 and TRBJ2-3, with D unresolved. V lost 0 bases to trimming and J lost 5 bases, with 3 bases between them. The CDR3 totals 11 residues. Germline-derived CDR1 and CDR2 are GTSNPN and SVGIG (reference sequence).

V usage is TRBV6-5 and J usage is TRBJ2-7; the match to TRBD1 covers 11 bases. This CDR3 comprises 14 residues. The ends lost 4 bases at V and 5 bases at J; junction bases unmatched: 4. Germline loops: CDR1 MNHEY, CDR2 SVGAGI. The CDR3 region has the DNA TGTGCCAGCAGTTGGACAGGGGGCACGAACGAGCAGTACTTC. This encodes CASSWTGGTNEQYF.

The CDR3 loop reads CASSLGRAYGYTF. Here the CDR3 DNA reads TGTGCCAGCTCACTGGGGCGGGCCTATGGCTACACCTTC. The chain uses TRBV18 and TRBJ1-2; the D gene is possibly TRBD1 (5 bases). The germline V gene encodes CDR1 KGHSH and CDR2 LQKENI. Between the trimmed V and J ends, which lost 4 bases and 4 bases, there was a span of 10 bases. The CDR3 runs to 13 residues.

The J gene is TRBJ2-5, the V gene TRBV6-2 or TRBV6-3, with D perhaps matching TRBD1 (6 bases). Between the trimmed V and J ends, which lost 2 bases and 2 bases, there was a span of 18 bases. The CDR3 totals 17 residues. Germline CDR1 reads MNHEY; CDR2 reads SVGEGT. DNA for the CDR3: TGTGCCAGCAGTTACGATTTACTAAGGGGGTGGCAAGAGACCCAGTACTTC. Translated: CASSYDLLRGWQETQYF.

This clone was recorded a few times. V is TRBV6-7 and J is TRBJ1-3, with TRBD1 matching over 7 bases. TRBV6-7 is an ORF, and what it does is uncertain. This CDR3 spans 15 amino acids. V gave up 8 bases and J gave up 0 bases; unmatched junction bases: 7. The chain's CDR3 is CASEAGGSSGNTIYF. CDR3 DNA: TGTGCCAGCGAAGCAGGGGGGTCCTCTGGAAACACCATATATTTT.

This chain connects TRBV7-9 to TRBJ1-3, with D unclear. Germline CDR1 SEHNR, CDR2 FQNEAQ (reference sequence). Trimming cost V 10 bases and J 4 bases, with 14 bases left between them. The CDR3 is 13 amino acids. CDR3 loop: CATDRLGGNTIYF. DNA for the CDR3: TGTGCCACCGACCGCTTGGGAGGAAACACCATATATTTT.

The chain combines TRBV14 with TRBJ1-6; D is undetermined. The CDR3 length is 13 residues. The germline V gene has CDR1 SGHDN and CDR2 FVKESK. With 4 bases removed from V and 8 bases from J, the gap between germline ends came to 9 bases. The CDR3 loop is CASSPAADSPLHF. CDR3 bases: TGTGCCAGCAGCCCGGCAGCAGATTCACCCCTCCACTTT.

This sequence joins TRBV5-6 and TRBJ1-2; no definite D call. Trimming removed 2 bases at V and 3 bases at J, with 20 bases between. The CDR3 has 17 residues. The germline CDR1 and CDR2 sequences are SGHDT and YYEEEE. The CDR3 DNA follows: TGTGCCAGCAGCTTCGGAAGTTCCGCCGTTGGGTACTATGGCTACACCTTC. Translation: CASSFGSSAVGYYGYTF.

The rearrangement uses TRBV19 and TRBJ2-4; 8 bases align to TRBD1. The CDR3 spans 15 residues. The V gene end was trimmed by 4 bases and the J gene end by 1 base; junction bases not matched to a gene: 3. CDR1 is LNHDA and CDR2 is SQIVND in the germline V gene (reference sequence). The CDR3 DNA follows: TGTGCCAGTAGTAGGACAGGGCCGGCCAAAAACATTCAGTACTTC. It codes for CASSRTGPAKNIQYF.

The CDR3, as DNA: TGTGCCAGCAGCGTTGGGACAGGACATGGCTACACCTTC. This sequence encodes CASSVGTGHGYTF. The gene calls are TRBV9 and TRBJ1-2; 8 bases agree with TRBD1. The CDR3 length is 13 residues. Germline CDR1 SGDLS, CDR2 YYNGEE. V dropped 2 bases and J dropped 6; count of bases not matched to a gene: 3.

The V gene is TRBV28, the J gene TRBJ2-5; a weak D match, TRBD2 (6 bases). Germline lookup yields CDR1 MDHEN and CDR2 SYDVKM. The V end lost 1 base, the J end lost 2 bases, and 14 bases lay between the germline ends. The CDR3 is 16 residues long. Here the CDR3 reads CASSLLGVAGQETQYF. Written as DNA, the CDR3 is TGTGCCAGCAGTTTATTGGGGGTGGCGGGACAAGAGACCCAGTACTTC.

The chain couples TRBV18 to TRBJ1-2; no definite D call. Trimming took 3 bases from V and 7 from J, leaving 15 bases between them. The CDR3 length is 14 residues. Germline loops: CDR1 KGHSH, CDR2 LQKENI. The DNA of the CDR3 is TGTGCCAGCTCACCGGACGGAGGAAGTGGTGGCTACACCTTC. Protein product: CASSPDGGSGGYTF. Supplemented by reference TRBV18 and TRBJ1-2, the full variable domain reads NAGVMQNPRHLVRRRGQEARLRCSPMKGHSHVYWYRQLPEEGLKFMVYLQKENIIDESGMPKERFSAEFPKEGPSILRIQQVVRGDSAAYFCASSPDGGSGGYTFGSGTRLTVV.

J is TRBJ1-1 and V is TRBV27; the D gene is possibly TRBD1 (5 bases). Germline CDR1 is MNHEY and CDR2 is SMNVEV (reference sequence). V was cut by 1 base and J by 0 bases, with 9 bases left in between. CDR3 size: 15 residues. CDR3 amino acids: CASSLWGTVNTEAFF. DNA for the CDR3: TGTGCCAGCAGTTTATGGGGGACGGTGAACACTGAAGCTTTCTTT.

This chain connects TRBV7-2 to TRBJ1-2, with 7 bases lining up with TRBD1. V shed 1 base, J shed 2 bases, and the junction held 4 bases outside the gene matches. From germline, CDR1 is SGHTA and CDR2 FQGNSA. The CDR3 runs 15 residues. This CDR3 reads CASSLGTGHNYGYTF. As DNA, the CDR3 is TGTGCCAGCAGCTTAGGGACAGGCCACAACTATGGCTACACCTTC.

The chain has TRBV28 and TRBJ1-3; D is unclear. V was cut by 6 bases and J by 0 bases, with 12 bases left in between. CDR3 size: 15 residues. From germline, CDR1 is MDHEN and CDR2 SYDVKM. The CDR3 region has the DNA TGTGCCAGCAGCCTCGAAGTTATCTCTGGAAACACCATATATTTT. It codes for CASSLEVISGNTIYF. The variable domain in full, with the rest retrieved from reference TRBV28 and TRBJ1-3, is DVKVTQSSRYLVKRTGEKVFLECVQDMDHENMFWYRQDPGLGLRLIYFSYDVKMKEKGDIPEGYSVSREKKERFSLILESASTNQTSMYLCASSLEVISGNTIYFGEGSWLTVV.

V gene TRBV7-2 combines with J gene TRBJ2-7; 8 bases map to TRBD2. CDR3 length equals 18 residues. CDR1 and CDR2 from the germline V gene are SGHTA and FQGNSA. The junction had 14 bases not matched to a gene; V was cut back by 0 bases and J by 4 bases. The chain's CDR3 is CASSLAPWGWREVYEQYF. DNA for the CDR3: TGTGCCAGCAGCTTAGCTCCCTGGGGTTGGCGGGAGGTTTACGAGCAGTACTTC.

The chain carries TRBV7-3 and TRBJ2-1; 10 bases agree with TRBD2. There are 16 residues in the CDR3. Germline V gene data show CDR1 as SGHTA and CDR2 as FQGTGA. J was trimmed by 4 bases and V by 5 bases; bases with no gene match: 8. The CDR3, as DNA: TGTGCCAGCAGCCCAGAGGGTAGCGGGAGGTACAATGAGCAGTTCTTC. Its protein is CASSPEGSGRYNEQFF.

The V gene is TRBV27, the J gene TRBJ2-7, with 7 bases fitting TRBD2. The V gene's germline CDR1 is MNHEY and CDR2 SMNVEV (reference sequence). V gave up 6 bases and J gave up 0 bases; unmatched junction bases: 5. This CDR3 has 14 residues. The chain's CDR3 is CASSMGGSSYEQYF. The DNA of the CDR3 is TGTGCCAGCAGCATGGGGGGGAGCTCCTACGAGCAGTACTTC.

V and J are TRBV30 and TRBJ1-5, with 9 bases that match TRBD1. Germline V lookup: CDR1 GTSNPN, CDR2 SVGIG (reference sequence). J lost 4 bases, V lost 3 bases, and 4 bases had no gene match. CDR3 length: 14 amino acids. CDR3 sequence reads: CAWSAGTGNQPQHF. The DNA of the CDR3 is TGTGCCTGGAGCGCCGGGACAGGGAATCAGCCCCAGCATTTT.

The rearrangement uses TRBV9 and TRBJ2-7; tentatively, D is TRBD2 (6 bases). The germline gives CDR1 SGDLS, CDR2 YYNGEE. The CDR3 sequence is 11 residues long. Trimming took off 3 bases at V and 10 bases at J, with 11 bases between the two ends. CDR3 bases: TGTGCCAGCAGCGCTGGGACTTCTCAGTACTTC. This encodes CASSAGTSQYF.

The chain links TRBV9 to TRBJ1-2, with TRBD1 identical over 8 bases. Germline V gives CDR1 SGDLS, CDR2 YYNGEE. J lost 5 bases, V lost 4 bases, and 13 bases had no gene match. The length of the CDR3 is 16 residues. In DNA, the CDR3 is TGTGCCAGCAGCACGCGGGACAGGTGGGATCCTTATGGCTACACCTTC. Its translation is CASSTRDRWDPYGYTF. Using reference TRBV9 and TRBJ1-2 for the parts outside the CDR3, the full variable domain is DSGVTQTPKHLITATGQRVTLRCSPRSGDLSVYWYQQSLDQGLQFLIQYYNGEERAKGNILERFSAQQFPDLHSELNLSSLELGDSALYFCASSTRDRWDPYGYTFGSGTRLTVV.

This clone was seen a handful of times. The chain employs TRBV2 and TRBJ2-7; TRBD1 agrees at 7 bases. The germline CDR1 and CDR2 sequences are SNHLY and FYNNEI. This CDR3 contains 16 residues. V lost 8 bases and J lost 1; bases outside the gene matches: 14. CDR3 DNA sequence: TGTGCCAGCTGTTTTCGGCAGGGGGTAACATCCTACGAGCAGTACTTC. Translating gives CASCFRQGVTSYEQYF.

The chain is built from TRBV7-2 and TRBJ2-5; 14 bases line up with TRBD2. Germline-derived CDR1 and CDR2 are SGHTA and FQGNSA. Losses at the gene ends were 4 bases for V and 2 bases for J; bases not matched to a gene: 3. The CDR3 loop spans 16 amino acids. CDR3: CASSWGLAGAQETQYF. The CDR3 DNA reads as TGTGCCAGCAGCTGGGGACTAGCGGGAGCTCAAGAGACCCAGTACTTC.

This chain connects TRBV29-1 to TRBJ2-7; 8 bases are shared with TRBD2. Germline trimming cut 5 bases from V and 1 base from J; bases unmatched to any gene: 13. CDR1 is SQVTM and CDR2 is ANQGSEA in the germline V gene. The CDR3 totals 16 residues. This chain's CDR3 is CSVNMLMASGSYEQYF. The CDR3, as DNA: TGCAGCGTTAATATGCTTATGGCTAGCGGGTCCTACGAGCAGTACTTC.

V gene TRBV7-2 combines with J gene TRBJ2-7, with D unclear. Trimming left V 0 bases short and J 2 bases short, with 8 bases between. CDR3 size: 14 residues. In germline, CDR1 is SGHTA, CDR2 FQGNSA. CDR3 in amino acids: CASSLAPPPYEQYF. CDR3 nucleotides: TGTGCCAGCAGCTTAGCACCGCCGCCCTACGAGCAGTACTTC.

The DNA of the CDR3 is TGTGCCAGCAGCCCCTTCGGTAGCGGGTCATACAATGAGCAGTTCTTC. It yields the protein CASSPFGSGSYNEQFF. The chain has TRBV3-1 (or the pseudogene TRBV3-2) and TRBJ2-1; TRBD2 matches 7 bases. The germline V gene has CDR1 LGHDT and CDR2 YNNKEL (reference sequence). V trimming: 4 bases; J trimming: 4 bases; junction bases outside the gene matches: 10. CDR3 size: 16 residues.